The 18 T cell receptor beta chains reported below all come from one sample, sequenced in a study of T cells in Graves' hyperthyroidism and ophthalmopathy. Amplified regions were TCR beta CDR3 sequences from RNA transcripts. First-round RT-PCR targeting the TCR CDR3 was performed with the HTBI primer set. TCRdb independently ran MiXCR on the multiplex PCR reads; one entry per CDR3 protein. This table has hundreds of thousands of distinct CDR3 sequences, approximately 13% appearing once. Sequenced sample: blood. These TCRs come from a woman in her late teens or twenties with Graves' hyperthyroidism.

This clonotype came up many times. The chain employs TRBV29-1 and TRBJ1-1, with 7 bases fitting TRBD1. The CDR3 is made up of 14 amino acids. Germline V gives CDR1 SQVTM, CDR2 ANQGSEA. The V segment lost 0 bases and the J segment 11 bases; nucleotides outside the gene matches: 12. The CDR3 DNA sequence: TGCAGCGTTGAAGACAGGACAGGTTATATGAGGGCTTTCTTT. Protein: CSVEDRTGYMRAFF.

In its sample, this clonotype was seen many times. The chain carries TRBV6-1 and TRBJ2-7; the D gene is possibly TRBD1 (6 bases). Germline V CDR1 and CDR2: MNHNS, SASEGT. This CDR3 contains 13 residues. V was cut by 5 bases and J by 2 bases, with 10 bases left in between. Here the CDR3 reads CASSSQGPYEQYF. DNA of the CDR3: TGTGCCAGCAGTTCTCAGGGGCCCTACGAGCAGTACTTC.

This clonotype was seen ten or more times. CDR3 nucleotide sequence: TGCAGTGCTGTTTCAGGGGTCACCTACGAGCAGTACTTC. Residues: CSAVSGVTYEQYF. This chain joins TRBV20-1 and TRBJ2-7; possibly TRBD1 for D (6 bases). V was shortened by 5 bases and J by 2 bases, with 13 bases between the two germline ends. The CDR3 totals 13 residues. The germline gives CDR1 DFQATT, CDR2 SNEGSKA (reference sequence).

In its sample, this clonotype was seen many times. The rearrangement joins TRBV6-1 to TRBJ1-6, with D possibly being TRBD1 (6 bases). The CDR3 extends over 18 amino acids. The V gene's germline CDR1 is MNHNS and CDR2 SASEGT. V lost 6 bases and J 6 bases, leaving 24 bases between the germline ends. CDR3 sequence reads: CASRHRVGGKGVNSPLHF. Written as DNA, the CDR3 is TGTGCCAGCAGGCACAGGGTTGGGGGGAAAGGGGTTAATTCACCCCTCCACTTT.

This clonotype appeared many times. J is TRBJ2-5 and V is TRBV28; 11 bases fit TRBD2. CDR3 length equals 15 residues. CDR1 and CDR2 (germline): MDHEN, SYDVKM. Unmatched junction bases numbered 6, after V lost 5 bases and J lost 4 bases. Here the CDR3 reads CASSIAGGPAETQYF. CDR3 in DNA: TGTGCCAGCAGTATAGCGGGAGGGCCTGCAGAGACCCAGTACTTC.

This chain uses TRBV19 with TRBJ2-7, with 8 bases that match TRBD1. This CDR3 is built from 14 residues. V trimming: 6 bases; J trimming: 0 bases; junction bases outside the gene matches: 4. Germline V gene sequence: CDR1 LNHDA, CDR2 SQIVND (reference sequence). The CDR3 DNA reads TGTGCCAGTAGGACGGACAGGGCCTCCTACGAGCAGTACTTC. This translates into CASRTDRASYEQYF.

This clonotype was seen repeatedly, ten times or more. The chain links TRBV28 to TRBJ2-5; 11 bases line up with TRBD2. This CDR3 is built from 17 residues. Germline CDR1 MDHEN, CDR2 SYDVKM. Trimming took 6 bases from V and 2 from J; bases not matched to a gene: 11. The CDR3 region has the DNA TGTGCCAGCAGAACAATACTAGCGGGGGTGCCTCAAGAGACCCAGTACTTC. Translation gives CASRTILAGVPQETQYF.

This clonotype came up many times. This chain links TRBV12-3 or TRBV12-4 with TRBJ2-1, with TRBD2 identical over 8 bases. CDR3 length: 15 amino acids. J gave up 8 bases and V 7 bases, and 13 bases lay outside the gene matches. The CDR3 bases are TGTGCCAGCAACCTGGCAGCGGGAGCTTTCCATGAGCAGTTCTTC. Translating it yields CASNLAAGAFHEQFF.

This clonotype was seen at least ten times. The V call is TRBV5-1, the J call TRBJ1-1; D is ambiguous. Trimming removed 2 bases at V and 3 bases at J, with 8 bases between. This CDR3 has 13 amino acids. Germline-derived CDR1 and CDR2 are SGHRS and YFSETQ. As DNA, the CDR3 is TGCGCCAGCAGCTTCGGAGAGGACACTGAAGCTTTCTTT. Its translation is CASSFGEDTEAFF.

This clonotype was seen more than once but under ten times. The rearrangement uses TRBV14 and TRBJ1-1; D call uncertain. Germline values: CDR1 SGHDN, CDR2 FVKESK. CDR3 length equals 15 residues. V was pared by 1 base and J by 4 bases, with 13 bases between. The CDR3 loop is CASSQVDLSSTEAFF. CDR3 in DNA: TGTGCCAGCAGCCAAGTTGACCTTTCGAGCACTGAAGCTTTCTTT.

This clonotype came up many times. This CDR3 is CASSQGGGSGIEGGELFF. The CDR3 nucleotides read TGCGCCAGCAGCCAAGGGGGGGGTAGCGGGATCGAGGGCGGGGAGCTGTTTTTT. This chain connects TRBV4-1 to TRBJ2-2, with TRBD2 matching over 8 bases. CDR1 is MGHRA and CDR2 is YSYEKL in the germline V gene. This CDR3 has 18 amino acids. The trim removed 1 base at V and 7 bases at J, leaving 14 bases unmatched.

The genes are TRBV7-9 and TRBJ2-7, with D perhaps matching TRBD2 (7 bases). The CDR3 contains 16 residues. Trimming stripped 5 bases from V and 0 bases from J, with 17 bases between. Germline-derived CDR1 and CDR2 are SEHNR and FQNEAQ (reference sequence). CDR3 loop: CASSDQGGVYSYEQYF. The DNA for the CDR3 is TGTGCCAGCAGCGATCAAGGGGGGGTCTACTCCTACGAGCAGTACTTC.

The chain's CDR3 is CASRFNRDQPQHF. Here the CDR3 DNA reads TGTGCCAGTAGGTTTAACAGGGATCAGCCCCAGCATTTT. The chain combines TRBV19 with TRBJ1-5; a possible D gene is TRBD1 (6 bases). Germline V CDR1 and CDR2: LNHDA, SQIVND (reference sequence). Deletions cut 6 bases from V and 5 bases from J, with 11 bases between. CDR3 length: 13 residues. The full variable domain, rest sourced from reference TRBV19 and TRBJ1-5, is DGGITQSPKYLFRKEGQNVTLSCEQNLNHDAMYWYRQDPGQGLRLIYYSQIVNDFQKGDIAEGYSVSREKKESFPLTVTSAQKNPTAFYLCASRFNRDQPQHFGDGTRLSIL.

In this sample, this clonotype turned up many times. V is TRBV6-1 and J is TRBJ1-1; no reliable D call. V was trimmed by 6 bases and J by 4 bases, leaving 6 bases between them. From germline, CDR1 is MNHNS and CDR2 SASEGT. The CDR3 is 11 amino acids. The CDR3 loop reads CASSHSTEAFF. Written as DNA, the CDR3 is TGTGCCAGCAGCCACAGCACTGAAGCTTTCTTT.

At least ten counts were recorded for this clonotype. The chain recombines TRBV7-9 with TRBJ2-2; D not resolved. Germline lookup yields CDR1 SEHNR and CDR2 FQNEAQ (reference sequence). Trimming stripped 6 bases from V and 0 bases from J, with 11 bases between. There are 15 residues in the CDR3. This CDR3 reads CASSPSAANTGELFF. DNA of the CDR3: TGTGCCAGCAGTCCATCGGCCGCGAACACCGGGGAGCTGTTTTTT.

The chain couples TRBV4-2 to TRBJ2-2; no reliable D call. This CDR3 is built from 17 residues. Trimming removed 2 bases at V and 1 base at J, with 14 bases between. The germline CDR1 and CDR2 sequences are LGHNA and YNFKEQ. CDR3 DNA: TGTGCCAGCAGCCAACCCGTCGCGCCCATGAACACCGGGGAGCTGTTTTTT. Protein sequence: CASSQPVAPMNTGELFF.

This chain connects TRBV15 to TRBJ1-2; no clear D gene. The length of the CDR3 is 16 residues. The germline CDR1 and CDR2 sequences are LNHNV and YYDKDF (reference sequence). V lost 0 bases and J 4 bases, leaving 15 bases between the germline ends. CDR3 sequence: CATSRDRGGLPYGYTF. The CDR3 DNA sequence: TGTGCCACCAGCAGAGATCGAGGAGGGCTCCCCTATGGCTACACCTTC.

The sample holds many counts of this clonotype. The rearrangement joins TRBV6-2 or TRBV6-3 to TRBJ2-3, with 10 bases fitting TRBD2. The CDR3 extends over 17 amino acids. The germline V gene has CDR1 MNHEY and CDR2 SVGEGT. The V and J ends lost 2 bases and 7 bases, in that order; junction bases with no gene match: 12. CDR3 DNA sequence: TGTGCCAGCAGTTACGGGCTAGCGGGAGTCAGCAGGAATACGCAGTATTTT. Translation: CASSYGLAGVSRNTQYF.